Reported below is one T cell receptor (beta chain). Its antigen is still unknown. This sample is drawn from a study of PD-1 blockade in classical Hodgkin lymphoma. Overall study results and limits: Newly diagnosed patients reportedly had lower baseline TCR diversity than healthy donors. Those patients who began receiving nivolumab less than 1 year after ASCT had lower diversity, and they were excluded. Newly diagnosed patients and complete responders had comparable diversity at baseline.

This sample's time point: cycle 4 day 1 (C4D1), after less than 7 weeks of nivolumab. Every one of the patients relapsed after autologous stem cell transplantation (brentuximab vedotin exposure was variable). Some clones are missing from TCRdb's copy, which holds only in-frame ones; the method was immunoSEQ multiplex PCR. Seen here are about 49,000 clones, around 90% observed once, and the top ten hold approximately 15%. Germline V CDR1 and CDR2: MNHNS, SASEGT. V lost 5 bases, J lost 4 bases, and 5 bases stayed unmatched. The CDR3 spans 15 residues. The clonotype was recovered from a human donor with classical Hodgkin lymphoma. The chain has TRBV6-1 and TRBJ2-1; 10 bases align to TRBD2. The material sequenced was peripheral blood mononuclear cells (PBMCs), taken before the fourth cycle of nivolumab. CDR3 nucleotides: TGTGCCAGCAGTTTTGGACTAGCGGAGTACAATGAGCAGTTCTTC. It encodes CASSFGLAEYNEQFF.